A selection of T cell receptor beta chains follows, all from one sample in a study of cytomegalovirus exposure and HLA in healthy donors. Assay used: immunoSEQ multiplex PCR; TCRdb lists only in-frame clones, some missing. Here the sample spans more than 150,000 clones, 84% being singletons. Sequenced sample: PBMCs. The source of these receptors is a girl aged 2-10 years in good health and CMV-seropositive. CDR3s include the opening cysteine and the closing phenylalanine or tryptophan. Each record gives: V gene, clone size, D gene, J gene, CDR3 protein, CDR3 DNA. A D gene is named only where the DNA matches it firmly. Not all rows give a size; the values are once, few, many and, for expanded clones, a class.

V: TRBV7-2; size: -; D: -; J: TRBJ1-1; CDR3: CASSLEGSGLGTEAFF; DNA: TGTGCCAGCAGCTTAGAAGGGAGCGGGCTAGGTACTGAAGCTTTCTTT
V: TRBV30; size: -; D: -; J: TRBJ2-7; CDR3: CAWSVRLSYEQYF; DNA: TGTGCCTGGAGTGTACGACTGTCATACGAGCAGTACTTC
V: TRBV29-1; size: -; D: -; J: TRBJ1-1; CDR3: CSVGNTGGTGTEAFF; DNA: TGCAGCGTTGGCAATACCGGGGGAACGGGCACTGAAGCTTTCTTT
V: TRBV4-1; size: -; D: TRBD1; J: TRBJ1-4; CDR3: CASSQTGKGAGEKLFF; DNA: TGCGCCAGCAGCCAAACTGGAAAGGGGGCCGGGGAAAAACTGTTTTTT
V: TRBV5-1; size: -; D: -; J: TRBJ2-5; CDR3: CASSLAARGETQYF; DNA: TGCGCCAGCAGCTTGGCCGCTAGAGGGGAGACCCAGTACTTC
V: TRBV27; size: once; D: TRBD2; J: TRBJ2-5; CDR3: CASSFSGRGGYQETQYF; DNA: TGTGCCAGCAGTTTCTCCGGGAGGGGGGGTTACCAAGAGACCCAGTACTTC
V: TRBV6-4; size: once; D: TRBD1; J: TRBJ2-1; CDR3: CASSDKTGTYNEQFF; DNA: TGTGCCAGCAGTGACAAGACAGGGACGTACAATGAGCAGTTCTTC
V: TRBV7-3; size: -; D: TRBD1; J: TRBJ1-2; CDR3: CASSEQGGYGYTF; DNA: TGTGCCAGCAGCGAACAGGGGGGGTATGGCTACACCTTC
V: TRBV10-2; size: -; D: TRBD2; J: TRBJ2-7; CDR3: CASLKTSGGVADEQYF; DNA: TGCGCCAGCCTTAAGACTAGCGGGGGGGTCGCGGACGAGCAGTACTTC
V: TRBV28; size: -; D: -; J: TRBJ1-5; CDR3: CASRPITSNNQPQHF; DNA: TGTGCCAGCAGGCCTATTACTAGTAATAATCAGCCCCAGCATTTT
V: TRBV11-2; size: -; D: TRBD2; J: TRBJ2-2; CDR3: CASTPRQAGGPEELFF; DNA: TGTGCCAGCACTCCTAGACAGGCGGGAGGGCCAGAGGAGCTGTTTTTT
V: TRBV2; size: -; D: TRBD2; J: TRBJ2-5; CDR3: CASAQGRRGETQYF; DNA: TGTGCCAGTGCGCAAGGGAGGCGGGGGGAGACCCAGTACTTC
V: TRBV6-5; size: -; D: -; J: TRBJ2-1; CDR3: CASRRQATYNEQFF; DNA: TGTGCCAGTAGAAGACAGGCTACCTACAATGAGCAGTTCTTC
V: TRBV6-5; size: few; D: -; J: TRBJ1-2; CDR3: CASRTSYGYTF; DNA: TGTGCCAGCAGAACTTCCTATGGCTACACCTTC
V: TRBV4-1; size: medium-sized; D: -; J: TRBJ2-3; CDR3: CASSQDVGAADTQYF; DNA: TGCGCCAGCAGCCAAGATGTTGGGGCCGCAGATACGCAGTATTTT
V: TRBV10-1; size: -; D: TRBD2; J: TRBJ2-3; CDR3: CASSSGTSGVTDTQYF; DNA: TGCGCCAGCAGCTCTGGGACTAGCGGGGTGACAGATACGCAGTATTTT
V: TRBV5-1; size: -; D: TRBD1; J: TRBJ1-1; CDR3: CASSLGGQGATEAFF; DNA: TGCGCCAGCAGCTTGGGGGGACAGGGGGCCACTGAAGCTTTCTTT
V: TRBV18; size: -; D: -; J: TRBJ1-3; CDR3: CASTHLDSGNTIYF; DNA: TGTGCCAGCACTCACTTAGACTCTGGAAACACCATATATTTT
V: TRBV4-1; size: -; D: TRBD1; J: TRBJ2-1; CDR3: CASSHPPRTGVSYEQFF; DNA: TGCGCCAGCAGCCACCCACCACGGACAGGGGTCTCGTATGAGCAGTTCTTC
V: TRBV12-5; size: -; D: TRBD2; J: TRBJ2-7; CDR3: CASGLGLAGVGHEQYF; DNA: TGTGCTAGTGGTTTGGGACTAGCGGGAGTAGGGCACGAGCAGTACTTC
V: TRBV5-8; size: -; D: TRBD1; J: TRBJ1-2; CDR3: CAISRTGLGYGYTF; DNA: TGTGCCATCTCACGGACAGGGCTGGGCTATGGCTACACCTTC
V: TRBV6-5; size: -; D: -; J: TRBJ1-4; CDR3: CASSYSRARNEKLFF; DNA: TGTGCCAGCAGTTACTCCAGGGCGAGGAATGAAAAACTGTTTTTT
V: TRBV10-1; size: -; D: TRBD1; J: TRBJ2-2; CDR3: CASGTGYNTGELFF; DNA: TGCGCCAGCGGGACAGGGTATAACACCGGGGAGCTGTTTTTT
V: TRBV15; size: -; D: TRBD1; J: TRBJ2-1; CDR3: CATRTGGEDNEQFF; DNA: TGTGCCACTCGGACAGGGGGAGAGGACAATGAGCAGTTCTTC